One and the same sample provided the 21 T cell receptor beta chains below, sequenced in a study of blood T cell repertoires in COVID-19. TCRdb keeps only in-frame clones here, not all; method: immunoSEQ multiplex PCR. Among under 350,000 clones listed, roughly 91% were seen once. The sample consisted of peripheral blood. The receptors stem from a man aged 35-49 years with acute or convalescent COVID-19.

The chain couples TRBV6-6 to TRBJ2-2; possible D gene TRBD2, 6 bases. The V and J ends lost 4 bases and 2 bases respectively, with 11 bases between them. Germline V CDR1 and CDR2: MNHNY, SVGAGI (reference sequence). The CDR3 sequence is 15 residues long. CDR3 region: CASSSGTLNTGELFF. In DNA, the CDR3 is TGTGCCAGCAGTTCCGGGACTTTAAACACCGGGGAGCTGTTTTTT.

The DNA for the CDR3 is TGTGCCAGCTCATCGGGACAGGGACGCTACACCTTC. It yields the protein CASSSGQGRYTF. The rearrangement links TRBV18 to TRBJ1-2; 9 bases match TRBD1. The CDR3 has 12 residues. Germline V gives CDR1 KGHSH, CDR2 LQKENI. V was clipped by 5 bases and J by 9 bases; unmatched bases: 4.

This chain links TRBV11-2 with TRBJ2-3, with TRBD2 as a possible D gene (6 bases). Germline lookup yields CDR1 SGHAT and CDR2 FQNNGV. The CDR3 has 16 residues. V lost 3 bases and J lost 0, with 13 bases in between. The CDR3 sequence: CASSFSGGSSTDTQYF. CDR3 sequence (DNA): TGTGCCAGCAGCTTCTCCGGGGGATCTAGCACAGATACGCAGTATTTT. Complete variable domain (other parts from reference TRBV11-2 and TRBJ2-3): EAGVAQSPRYKIIEKRQSVAFWCNPISGHATLYWYQQILGQGPKLLIQFQNNGVVDDSQLPKDRFSAERLKGVDSTLKIQPAKLEDSAVYLCASSFSGGSSTDTQYFGPGTRLTVL.

The CDR3 coding sequence is TGTGCCAGCAGCGGAGAGACTGAAGCTTTCTTT. Translation gives CASSGETEAFF. The J gene is TRBJ1-1, the V gene TRBV2, with D unresolved. Germline CDR1 and CDR2: SNHLY and FYNNEI. CDR3 length equals 11 residues. V was pared by 6 bases and J by 5 bases, with 7 bases between.

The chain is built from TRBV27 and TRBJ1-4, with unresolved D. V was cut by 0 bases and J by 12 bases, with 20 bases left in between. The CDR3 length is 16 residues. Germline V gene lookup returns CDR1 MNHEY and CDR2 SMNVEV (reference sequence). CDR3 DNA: TGTGCCAGCAGTTTATCGGTCTCACAGAATACCGAAGAACTGTTTTTT. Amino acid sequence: CASSLSVSQNTEELFF.

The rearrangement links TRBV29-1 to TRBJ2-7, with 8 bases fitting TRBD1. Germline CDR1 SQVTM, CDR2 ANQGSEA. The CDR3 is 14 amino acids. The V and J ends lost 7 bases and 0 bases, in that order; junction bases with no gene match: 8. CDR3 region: CSAESQGVSYEQYF. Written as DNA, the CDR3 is TGCAGCGCAGAATCACAGGGGGTCTCCTACGAGCAGTACTTC.

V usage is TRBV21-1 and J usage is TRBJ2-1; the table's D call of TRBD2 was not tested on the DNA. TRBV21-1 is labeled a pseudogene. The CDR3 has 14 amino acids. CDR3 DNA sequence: TGTGCCAGCAGCAGGAGGGGTTCGTACAATGAGCAGTTCTTC. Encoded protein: CASSRRGSYNEQFF.

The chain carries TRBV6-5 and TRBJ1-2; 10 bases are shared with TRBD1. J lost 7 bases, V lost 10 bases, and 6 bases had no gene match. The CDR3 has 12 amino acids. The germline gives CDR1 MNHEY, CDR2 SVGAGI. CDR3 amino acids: CATAGQGFGYTF. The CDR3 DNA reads TGTGCCACCGCGGGACAGGGGTTTGGCTACACCTTC.

For the CDR3, the DNA is TGTGCTAGTGGTCGACATGGGTCGCGGGGCTATGGCTACACCTTC. It codes for CASGRHGSRGYGYTF. The chain links TRBV12-5 to TRBJ1-2, with unresolved D. The CDR3 is 15 residues long. Germline CDR1 reads LGHNT; CDR2 reads FRNRAP. V shed 5 bases and J shed 4 bases, with 17 bases lying between them.

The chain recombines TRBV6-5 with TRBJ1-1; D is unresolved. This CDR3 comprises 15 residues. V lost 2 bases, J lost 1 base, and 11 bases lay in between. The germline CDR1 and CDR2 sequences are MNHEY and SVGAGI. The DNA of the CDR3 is TGTGCCAGCAGTTACCTTAAAACGGGGAACACTGAAGCTTTCTTT. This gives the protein CASSYLKTGNTEAFF.

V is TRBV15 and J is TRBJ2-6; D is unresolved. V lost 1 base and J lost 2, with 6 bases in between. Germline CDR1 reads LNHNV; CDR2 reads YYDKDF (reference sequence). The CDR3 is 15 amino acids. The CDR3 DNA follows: TGTGCCACCAGCAGAGCGGGTGCTGGGGCCAACGTCCTGACTTTC. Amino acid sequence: CATSRAGAGANVLTF.

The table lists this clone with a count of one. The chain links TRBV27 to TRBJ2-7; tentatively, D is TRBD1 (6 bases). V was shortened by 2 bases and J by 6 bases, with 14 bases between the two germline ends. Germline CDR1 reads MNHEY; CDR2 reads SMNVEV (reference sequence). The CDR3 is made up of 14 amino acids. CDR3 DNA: TGTGCCAGCAGTTTAGGGCAGGGGAGCGGCGAGCAGTACTTC. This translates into CASSLGQGSGEQYF.

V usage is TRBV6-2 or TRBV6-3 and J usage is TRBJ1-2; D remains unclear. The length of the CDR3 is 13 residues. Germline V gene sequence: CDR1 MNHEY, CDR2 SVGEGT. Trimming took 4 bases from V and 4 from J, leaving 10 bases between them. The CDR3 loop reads CASSLLRGYGYTF. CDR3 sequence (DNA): TGTGCCAGCAGTTTATTACGCGGCTATGGCTACACCTTC.

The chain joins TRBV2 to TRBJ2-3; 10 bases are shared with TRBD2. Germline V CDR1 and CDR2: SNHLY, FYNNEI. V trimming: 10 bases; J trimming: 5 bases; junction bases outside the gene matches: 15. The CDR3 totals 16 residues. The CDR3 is CATAGLAGARGDTQYF. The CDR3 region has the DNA TGTGCCACTGCGGGGCTAGCGGGGGCGCGGGGAGATACGCAGTATTTT.

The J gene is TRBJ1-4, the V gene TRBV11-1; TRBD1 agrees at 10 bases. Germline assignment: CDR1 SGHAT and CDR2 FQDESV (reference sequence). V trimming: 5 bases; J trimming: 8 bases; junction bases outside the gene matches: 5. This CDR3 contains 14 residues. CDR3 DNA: TGTGCCAGCAGCCGGACAGGGGGGCAGGAAAAACTGTTTTTT. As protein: CASSRTGGQEKLFF.

The CDR3 here is CATSRPEGIGGYTF. CDR3 nucleotide sequence: TGTGCCACCAGCAGACCCGAGGGAATAGGAGGCTACACCTTC. The rearrangement joins TRBV15 to TRBJ1-2; D unclear. The germline V gene encodes CDR1 LNHNV and CDR2 YYDKDF (reference sequence). The CDR3 has 14 amino acids. V lost 2 bases and J lost 8, with 15 bases in between.

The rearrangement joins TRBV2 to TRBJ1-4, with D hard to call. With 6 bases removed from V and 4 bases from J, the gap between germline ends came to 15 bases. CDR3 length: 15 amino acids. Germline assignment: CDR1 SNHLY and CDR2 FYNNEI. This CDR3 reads CASSLDSVINEKLFF. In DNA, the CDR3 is TGTGCCAGCAGCTTAGACTCAGTGATTAATGAAAAACTGTTTTTT.

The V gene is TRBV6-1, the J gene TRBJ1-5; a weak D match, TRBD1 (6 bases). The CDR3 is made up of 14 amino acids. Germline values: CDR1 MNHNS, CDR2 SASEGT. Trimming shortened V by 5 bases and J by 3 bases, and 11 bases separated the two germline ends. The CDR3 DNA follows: TGTGCCAGCAGTACCAGGGGCTCCAATCAGCCCCAGCATTTT. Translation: CASSTRGSNQPQHF.

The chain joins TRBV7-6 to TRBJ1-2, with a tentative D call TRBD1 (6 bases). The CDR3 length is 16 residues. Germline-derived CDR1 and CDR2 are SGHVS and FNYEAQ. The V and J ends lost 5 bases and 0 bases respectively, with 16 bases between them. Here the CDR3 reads CASSPATGSTNYGYTF. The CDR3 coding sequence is TGTGCCAGCAGCCCCGCGACAGGTTCCACTAACTATGGCTACACCTTC. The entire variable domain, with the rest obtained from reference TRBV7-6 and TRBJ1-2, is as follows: GAGVSQSPRYKVTKRGQDVALRCDPISGHVSLYWYRQALGQGPEFLTYFNYEAQQDKSGLPNDRFSAERPEGSISTLTIQRTEQRDSAMYRCASSPATGSTNYGYTFGSGTRLTVV.

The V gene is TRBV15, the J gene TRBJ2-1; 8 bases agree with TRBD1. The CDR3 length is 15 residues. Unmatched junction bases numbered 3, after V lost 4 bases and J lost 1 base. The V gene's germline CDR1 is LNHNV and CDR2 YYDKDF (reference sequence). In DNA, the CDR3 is TGTGCCACCAGCAAAGACAGGGGATCCTACAATGAGCAGTTCTTC. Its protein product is CATSKDRGSYNEQFF.

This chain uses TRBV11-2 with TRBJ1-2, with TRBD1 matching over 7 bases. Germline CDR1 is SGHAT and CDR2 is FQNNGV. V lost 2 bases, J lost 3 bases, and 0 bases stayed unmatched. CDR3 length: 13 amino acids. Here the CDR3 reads CASSLTGDYGYTF. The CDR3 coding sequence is TGTGCCAGCAGCTTAACAGGGGACTATGGCTACACCTTC.